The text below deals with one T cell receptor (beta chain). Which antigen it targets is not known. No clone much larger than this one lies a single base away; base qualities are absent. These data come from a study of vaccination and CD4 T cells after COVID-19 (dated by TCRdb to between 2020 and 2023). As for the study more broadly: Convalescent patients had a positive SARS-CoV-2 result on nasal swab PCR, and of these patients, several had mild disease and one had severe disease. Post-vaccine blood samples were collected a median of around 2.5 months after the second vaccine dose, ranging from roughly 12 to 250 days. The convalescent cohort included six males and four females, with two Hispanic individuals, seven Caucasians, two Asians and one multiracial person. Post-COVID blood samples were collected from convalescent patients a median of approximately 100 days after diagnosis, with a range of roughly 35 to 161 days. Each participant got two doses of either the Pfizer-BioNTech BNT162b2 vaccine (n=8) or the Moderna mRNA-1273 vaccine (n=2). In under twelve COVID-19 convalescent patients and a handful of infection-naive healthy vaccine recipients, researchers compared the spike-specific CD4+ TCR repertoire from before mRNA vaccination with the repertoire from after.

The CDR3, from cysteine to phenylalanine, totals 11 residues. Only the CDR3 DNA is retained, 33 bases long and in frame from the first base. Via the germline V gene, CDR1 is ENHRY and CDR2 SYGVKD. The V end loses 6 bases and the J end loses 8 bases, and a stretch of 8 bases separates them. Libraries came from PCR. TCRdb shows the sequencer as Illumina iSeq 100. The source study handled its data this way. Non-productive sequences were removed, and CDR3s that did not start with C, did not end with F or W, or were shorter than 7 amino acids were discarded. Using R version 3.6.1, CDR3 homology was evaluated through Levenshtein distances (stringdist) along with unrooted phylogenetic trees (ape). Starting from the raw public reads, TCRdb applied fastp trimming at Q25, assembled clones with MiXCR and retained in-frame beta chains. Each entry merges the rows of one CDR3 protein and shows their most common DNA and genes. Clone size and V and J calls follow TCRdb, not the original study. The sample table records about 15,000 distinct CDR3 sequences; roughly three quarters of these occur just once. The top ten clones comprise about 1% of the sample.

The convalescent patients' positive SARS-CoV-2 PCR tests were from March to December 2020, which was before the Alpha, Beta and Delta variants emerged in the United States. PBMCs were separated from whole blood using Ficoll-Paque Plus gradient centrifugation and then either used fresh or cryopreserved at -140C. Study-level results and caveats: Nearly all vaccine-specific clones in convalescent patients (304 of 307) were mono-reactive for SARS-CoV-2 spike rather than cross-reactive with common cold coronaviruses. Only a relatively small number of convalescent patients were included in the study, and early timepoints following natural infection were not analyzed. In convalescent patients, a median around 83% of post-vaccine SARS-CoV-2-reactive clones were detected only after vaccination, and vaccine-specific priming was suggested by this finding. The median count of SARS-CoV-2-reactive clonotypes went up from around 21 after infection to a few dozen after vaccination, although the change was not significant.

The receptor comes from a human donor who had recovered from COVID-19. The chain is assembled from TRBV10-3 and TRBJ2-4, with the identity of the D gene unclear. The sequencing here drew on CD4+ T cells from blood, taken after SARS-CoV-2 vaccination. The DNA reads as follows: TGTGCCATCAGGAAAGGAGACATTCAGTACTTC. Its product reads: CAIRKGDIQYF.